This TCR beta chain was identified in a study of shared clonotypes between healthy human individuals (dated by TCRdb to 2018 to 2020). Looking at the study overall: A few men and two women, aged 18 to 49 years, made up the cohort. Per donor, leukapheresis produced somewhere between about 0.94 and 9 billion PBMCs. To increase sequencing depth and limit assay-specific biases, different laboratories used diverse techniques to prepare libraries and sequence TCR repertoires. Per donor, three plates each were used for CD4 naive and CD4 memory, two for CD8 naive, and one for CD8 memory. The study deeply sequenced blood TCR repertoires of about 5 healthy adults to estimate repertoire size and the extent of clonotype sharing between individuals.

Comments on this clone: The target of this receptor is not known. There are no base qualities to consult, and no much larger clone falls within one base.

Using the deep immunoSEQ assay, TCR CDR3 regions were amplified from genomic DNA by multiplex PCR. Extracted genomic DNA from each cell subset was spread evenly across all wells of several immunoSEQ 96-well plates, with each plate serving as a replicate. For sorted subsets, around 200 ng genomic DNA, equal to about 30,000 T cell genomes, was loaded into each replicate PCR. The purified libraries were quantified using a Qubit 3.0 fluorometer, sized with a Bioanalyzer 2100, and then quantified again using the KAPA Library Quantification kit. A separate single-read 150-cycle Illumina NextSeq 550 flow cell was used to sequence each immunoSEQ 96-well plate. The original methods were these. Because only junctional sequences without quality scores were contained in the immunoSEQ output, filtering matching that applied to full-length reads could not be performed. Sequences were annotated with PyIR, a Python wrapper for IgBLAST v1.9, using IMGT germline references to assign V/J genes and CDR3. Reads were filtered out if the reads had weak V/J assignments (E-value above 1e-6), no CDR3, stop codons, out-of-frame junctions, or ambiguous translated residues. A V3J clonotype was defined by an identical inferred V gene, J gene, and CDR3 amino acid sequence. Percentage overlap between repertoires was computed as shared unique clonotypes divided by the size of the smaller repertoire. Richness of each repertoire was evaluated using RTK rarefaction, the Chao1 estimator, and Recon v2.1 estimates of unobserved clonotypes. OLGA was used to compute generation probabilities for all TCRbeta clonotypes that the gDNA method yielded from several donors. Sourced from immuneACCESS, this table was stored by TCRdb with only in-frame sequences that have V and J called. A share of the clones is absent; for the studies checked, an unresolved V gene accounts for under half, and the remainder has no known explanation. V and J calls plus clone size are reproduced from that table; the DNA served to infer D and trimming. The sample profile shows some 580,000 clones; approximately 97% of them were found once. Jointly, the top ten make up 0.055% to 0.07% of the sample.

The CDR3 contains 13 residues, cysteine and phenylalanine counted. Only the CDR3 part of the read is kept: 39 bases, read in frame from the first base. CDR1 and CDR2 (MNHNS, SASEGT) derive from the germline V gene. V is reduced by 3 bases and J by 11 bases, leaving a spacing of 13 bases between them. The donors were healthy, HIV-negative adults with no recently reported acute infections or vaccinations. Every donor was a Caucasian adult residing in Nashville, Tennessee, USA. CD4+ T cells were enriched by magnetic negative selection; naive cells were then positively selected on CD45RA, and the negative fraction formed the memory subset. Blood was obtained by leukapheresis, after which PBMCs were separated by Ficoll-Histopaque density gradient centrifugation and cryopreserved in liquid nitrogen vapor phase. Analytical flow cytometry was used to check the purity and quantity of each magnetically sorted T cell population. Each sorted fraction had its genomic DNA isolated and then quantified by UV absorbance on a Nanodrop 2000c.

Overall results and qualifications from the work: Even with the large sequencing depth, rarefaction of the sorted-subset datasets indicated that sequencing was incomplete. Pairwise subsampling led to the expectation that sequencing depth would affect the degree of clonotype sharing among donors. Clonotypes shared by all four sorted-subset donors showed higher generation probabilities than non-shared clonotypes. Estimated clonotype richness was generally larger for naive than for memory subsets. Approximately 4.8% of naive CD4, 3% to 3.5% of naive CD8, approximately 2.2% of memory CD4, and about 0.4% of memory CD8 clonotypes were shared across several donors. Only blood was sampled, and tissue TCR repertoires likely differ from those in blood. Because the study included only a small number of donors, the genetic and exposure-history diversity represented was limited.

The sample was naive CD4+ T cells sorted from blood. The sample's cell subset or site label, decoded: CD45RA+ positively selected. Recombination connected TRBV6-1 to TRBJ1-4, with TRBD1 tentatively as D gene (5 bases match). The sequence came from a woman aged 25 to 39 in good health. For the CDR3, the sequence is CASSDPGVVKLFF. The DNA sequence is TGTGCCAGCAGTGATCCGGGGGTAGTGAAACTGTTTTTT.